One sample yielded the 32 T cell receptor beta chains listed below, sequenced in a study of PD-L1 blockade in urothelial cancer (dated by TCRdb to 2015 to 2018). The sample's time point label is to be understood as: peripheral blood 6 weeks after treatment start. The receptor library was made with the immunoSEQ multiplex PCR assay. TCRdb mirrors the immuneACCESS table, restricted to in-frame sequences. Some clones are absent from its copies; in checked studies, under half trace to an unresolved V gene, and the reason for the others is unknown. The sample yields around 49,000 clones; 70% to 90% were counted once. In total, the top ten clones hold 2% to 3% of the sample. The sequencing used PBMCs, collected around atezolizumab (anti-PD-L1) treatment. The receptors were sampled from a man aged 55 to 70 with urothelial cancer.

The sample holds one count of this clone. The chain uses TRBV5-1 and TRBJ1-2; a possible D gene is TRBD1 (5 bases). The CDR3 runs 18 residues. V shed 1 base and J shed 6 bases, with 25 bases lying between them. Germline V CDR1 and CDR2: SGHRS, YFSETQ. The DNA for the CDR3 is TGCGCCAGCAGCTTGATGGGCAGGGTTTCTCCCGATTTGGATGGCTACACCTTC. The encoded protein is CASSLMGRVSPDLDGYTF.

This clone was detected a few times. The chain combines TRBV11-2 with TRBJ1-3; D is ambiguous. V was shortened by 5 bases and J by 5 bases, with 7 bases between the two germline ends. The length of the CDR3 is 12 residues. Germline V gene data show CDR1 as SGHAT and CDR2 as FQNNGV. The CDR3 nucleotides read TGTGCCAGCAGCCAAATCAGAAACACCATATATTTT. Its protein product is CASSQIRNTIYF.

V gene TRBV7-3 combines with J gene TRBJ1-2, with 7 nucleotides matching TRBD1. V shed 5 bases, J shed 4 bases, and the junction held 10 bases outside the gene matches. The germline CDR1 and CDR2 sequences are SGHTA and FQGTGA. The CDR3 is 15 amino acids. DNA for the CDR3: TGTGCCAGCAGCCGCGACAGGGTGGGGACCTATGGCTACACCTTC. Its protein is CASSRDRVGTYGYTF.

The chain employs TRBV5-1 and TRBJ2-5; D unresolved. This CDR3 contains 15 residues. Germline V CDR1 and CDR2: SGHRS, YFSETQ. V shed 4 bases and J shed 3 bases, with 16 bases lying between them. The DNA of the CDR3 is TGCGCCAGCAGCCGAAAGTTTGAGGCCAAAGAGACCCAGTACTTC. Residues: CASSRKFEAKETQYF.

The chain carries TRBV11-2 and TRBJ2-7; D is possibly TRBD2 (6 bases). This CDR3 has 13 residues. Trimming shortened V by 5 bases and J by 2 bases, and 10 bases separated the two germline ends. Germline CDR1 SGHAT, CDR2 FQNNGV. The CDR3 DNA reads TGTGCCAGCAGCCCCGGGGAGGCCTACGAGCAGTACTTC. Protein product: CASSPGEAYEQYF.

V usage is TRBV27 and J usage is TRBJ1-4, with TRBD1 as a possible D gene (6 bases). Trimming removed 4 bases at V and 1 base at J, with 10 bases between. CDR3 length: 15 amino acids. Germline values: CDR1 MNHEY, CDR2 SMNVEV (reference sequence). This chain's CDR3 is CASSYQGITNEKLFF. The CDR3 DNA follows: TGTGCCAGCAGTTACCAGGGGATAACTAATGAAAAACTGTTTTTT.

This clone was picked up one time. V usage is TRBV5-1 and J usage is TRBJ1-4; TRBD1 aligns across 11 bases. The CDR3 is 16 amino acids. Germline trimming cut 1 base from V and 7 bases from J; bases unmatched to any gene: 6. Looked up from germline, CDR1 is SGHRS and CDR2 is YFSETQ. The CDR3: CASSLPQGTGGEKLFF. Written as DNA, the CDR3 is TGCGCCAGCAGCTTGCCCCAGGGGACAGGGGGTGAAAAACTGTTTTTT.

The J gene is TRBJ2-7, the V gene TRBV2, with TRBD1 matching 9 bases. The germline CDR1 and CDR2 sequences are SNHLY and FYNNEI. The CDR3 length is 16 residues. The V gene end was trimmed by 0 bases and the J gene end by 9 bases; junction bases not matched to a gene: 12. CDR3 DNA: TGTGCCAGCAGTGAAGCGCTTGGACAGGGGACCGTCGGGCAGTACTTC. Its protein is CASSEALGQGTVGQYF.

The chain is built from TRBV5-6 and TRBJ2-3; D perhaps matches TRBD1 (6 bases). The germline gives CDR1 SGHDT, CDR2 YYEEEE. Trimming took 1 base from V and 4 from J, leaving 13 bases between them. The CDR3 spans 15 residues. In DNA, the CDR3 is TGTGCCAGCAGCTTGATCTCCCAGGGGTCAGATACGCAGTATTTT. This sequence encodes CASSLISQGSDTQYF. The full variable domain, rest sourced from reference TRBV5-6 and TRBJ2-3, is DAGVTQSPTHLIKTRGQQVTLRCSPKSGHDTVSWYQQALGQGPQFIFQYYEEEERQRGNFPDRFSGHQFPNYSSELNVNALLLGDSALYLCASSLISQGSDTQYFGPGTRLTVL.

This chain uses TRBV28 with TRBJ2-7; D remains ambiguous. CDR3 length equals 11 residues. Looked up from germline, CDR1 is MDHEN and CDR2 is SYDVKM. Trimming cost V 9 bases and J 3 bases, with 9 bases left between them. DNA of the CDR3: TGTGCCAGTACAGCCTTCTACGAGCAGTACTTC. This gives the protein CASTAFYEQYF.

The chain is built from TRBV29-1 and TRBJ1-1; 8 bases agree with TRBD1. CDR3 size: 13 residues. Germline-derived CDR1 and CDR2 are SQVTM and ANQGSEA. The V and J ends lost 6 bases and 0 bases, in that order; junction bases with no gene match: 3. As DNA, the CDR3 is TGCAGCGTGCCGGGACAGGTGAACACTGAAGCTTTCTTT. It yields the protein CSVPGQVNTEAFF. Using reference TRBV29-1 and TRBJ1-1 for the parts outside the CDR3, the full variable domain is SAVISQKPSRDICQRGTSLTIQCQVDSQVTMMFWYRQQPGQSLTLIATANQGSEATYESGFVIDKFPISRPNLTFSTLTVSNMSPEDSSIYLCSVPGQVNTEAFFGQGTRLTVV.

The chain employs TRBV18 and TRBJ1-2; D call uncertain. Germline values: CDR1 KGHSH, CDR2 LQKENI. V lost 3 bases and J 8 bases, leaving 13 bases between the germline ends. The CDR3 totals 13 residues. CDR3 sequence: CASSPEAARGYTF. As DNA, the CDR3 is TGTGCCAGCTCACCTGAGGCGGCGCGAGGCTACACCTTC.

The CDR3: CASSTAGGSSYNSPLHF. The CDR3 DNA sequence: TGTGCCAGCAGTACCGCCGGGGGAAGCTCCTATAATTCACCCCTCCACTTT. The chain combines TRBV5-8 with TRBJ1-6; tentative D call: TRBD1 (5 bases). Germline V lookup: CDR1 SGHTS, CDR2 YDEGEE. The V end was cut by 5 bases, the J end by 0 bases, with 15 bases between. This CDR3 contains 17 residues. Variable domain in full (rest from reference TRBV5-8 and TRBJ1-6): EAGVTQSPTHLIKTRGQQATLRCSPISGHTSVYWYQQALGLGLQFLLWYDEGEERNRGNFPPRFSGRQFPNYSSELNVNALELEDSALYLCASSTAGGSSYNSPLHFGNGTRLTVT.

The rearrangement joins TRBV6-5 to TRBJ2-2, with D possibly being TRBD2 (6 bases). V lost 7 bases and J 4 bases, leaving 16 bases between the germline ends. Germline V CDR1 and CDR2: MNHEY, SVGAGI. The CDR3 is 15 amino acids. CDR3 in DNA: TGTGCCAGCAAAACGGCGGGGCTTGCCACCGGGGAGCTGTTTTTT. Translating it yields CASKTAGLATGELFF.

The gene calls are TRBV27 and TRBJ2-3; 10 bases align to TRBD2. The CDR3 length is 17 residues. Trimming took 5 bases from V and 4 from J; bases not matched to a gene: 12. In germline, CDR1 is MNHEY, CDR2 SMNVEV (reference sequence). CDR3 residues: CASSLRLAGPGADTQYF. In DNA form, the CDR3 reads TGTGCCAGCAGTCTTCGACTAGCGGGTCCCGGGGCAGATACGCAGTATTTT.

J is TRBJ1-2 and V is TRBV29-1, with a tentative D call TRBD1 (5 bases). V lost 0 bases and J 5 bases, leaving 13 bases between the germline ends. Germline CDR1 and CDR2: SQVTM and ANQGSEA. This CDR3 is built from 14 residues. The CDR3: CSVEDMRGRYGYTF. In nucleotides, the CDR3 is TGCAGCGTTGAAGATATGCGGGGCCGATATGGCTACACCTTC.

V and J are TRBV5-6 and TRBJ2-1; 12 bases map to TRBD2. CDR3 length: 17 residues. V shed 4 bases, J shed 8 bases, and the junction held 13 bases outside the gene matches. The germline V gene encodes CDR1 SGHDT and CDR2 YYEEEE. The CDR3 nucleotides read TGTGCCAGCAGCCCCGGACTAGCGGGGAATCGAGAGGATGAGCAGTTCTTC. Its translation: CASSPGLAGNREDEQFF.

The chain carries TRBV6-5 and TRBJ2-7; D is uncertain. CDR1 and CDR2 (germline): MNHEY, SVGAGI. The CDR3 is 14 amino acids. Deletions cut 2 bases from V and 2 bases from J, with 10 bases between. The CDR3 DNA reads as TGTGCCAGCAGTTACAGACGCGACACCTACGAGCAGTACTTC. Translation gives CASSYRRDTYEQYF.

This chain uses TRBV7-9 with TRBJ1-1; TRBD1 agrees at 9 bases. CDR3 length: 17 amino acids. Germline V lookup: CDR1 SEHNR, CDR2 FQNEAQ (reference sequence). Germline trimming cut 5 bases from V and 3 bases from J; bases unmatched to any gene: 13. CDR3 DNA sequence: TGTGCCAGCAGCCAGACTCCCGGGACAGGGCTCGACACTGAAGCTTTCTTT. Residues: CASSQTPGTGLDTEAFF.

The V gene is TRBV5-6, the J gene TRBJ2-5; 11 bases map to TRBD2. Trimming removed 3 bases from V and 4 bases from J; junction bases left unmatched: 11. Germline V CDR1 and CDR2: SGHDT, YYEEEE. The CDR3 is 17 amino acids. CDR3 in amino acids: CASSWWGSGRAGETQYF. For the CDR3, the DNA is TGTGCCAGCAGCTGGTGGGGTAGCGGGAGGGCCGGAGAGACCCAGTACTTC.

The chain is built from TRBV5-1 and TRBJ1-3; perhaps TRBD1 as D (5 bases). V lost 0 bases, J lost 7 bases, and 14 bases lay in between. The CDR3 consists of 15 residues. The germline V gene has CDR1 SGHRS and CDR2 YFSETQ. The CDR3 DNA is TGCGCCAGCAGCTTGGCGGCAGGGCAAGGGAACACCATATATTTT. Residues: CASSLAAGQGNTIYF. Looking up the rest from reference TRBV5-1 and TRBJ1-3 gives the full variable domain: KAGVTQTPRYLIKTRGQQVTLSCSPISGHRSVSWYQQTPGQGLQFLFEYFSETQRNKGNFPGRFSGRQFSNSRSEMNVSTLELGDSALYLCASSLAAGQGNTIYFGEGSWLTVV.

CDR3 amino acids: CSVEGQGGQSTKEQYF. The CDR3 DNA reads TGCAGCGTTGAAGGCCAAGGGGGACAGAGTACGAAGGAGCAGTACTTC. V is TRBV29-1 and J is TRBJ2-7, with TRBD1 identical over 7 bases. The germline V gene encodes CDR1 SQVTM and CDR2 ANQGSEA. Germline trimming cut 1 base from V and 7 bases from J; bases unmatched to any gene: 16. CDR3 length equals 16 residues.

V is TRBV19 and J is TRBJ1-5; 7 positions agree with TRBD1. Germline-derived CDR1 and CDR2 are LNHDA and SQIVND (reference sequence). CDR3 length equals 14 residues. Trimming at V came to 6 bases and at J to 7 bases, leaving 9 bases not matched to a gene. The CDR3 nucleotides are TGTGCCAGTAGCCTACAGGGGCCGGGACAGCCCCAGCATTTT. Translation: CASSLQGPGQPQHF. The full variable domain, its missing parts supplied by reference TRBV19 and TRBJ1-5, is DGGITQSPKYLFRKEGQNVTLSCEQNLNHDAMYWYRQDPGQGLRLIYYSQIVNDFQKGDIAEGYSVSREKKESFPLTVTSAQKNPTAFYLCASSLQGPGQPQHFGDGTRLSIL.

The table lists this clone with a count of one. The chain carries TRBV7-8 and TRBJ1-5, with 9 bases aligning to TRBD1. The CDR3 sequence is 17 residues long. The ends lost 5 bases at V and 5 bases at J; junction bases unmatched: 13. Germline-derived CDR1 and CDR2 are SGHVS and FQNEAQ. CDR3 region: CASSTTGGLITDQPQHF. The CDR3 nucleotides are TGTGCCAGCAGCACTACAGGGGGCTTAATAACTGATCAGCCCCAGCATTTT.

The rearrangement uses TRBV30 and TRBJ1-2; 10 bases agree with TRBD1. Losses at the gene ends were 3 bases for V and 7 bases for J; bases not matched to a gene: 11. This CDR3 has 15 residues. Germline CDR1 and CDR2: GTSNPN and SVGIG (reference sequence). In nucleotides, the CDR3 is TGTGCCTGGAGCCGACAGGGGGCGCAGGTGTTTGGCTACACCTTC. This codes for CAWSRQGAQVFGYTF.

The CDR3: CAWSAFADTVYEQYF. CDR3 bases: TGTGCCTGGAGTGCGTTCGCGGACACGGTCTACGAGCAGTACTTC. The rearrangement links TRBV30 to TRBJ2-7; TRBD1 might be the D (5 bases). The CDR3 has 15 amino acids. V gave up 1 base and J gave up 3 bases, with 16 bases separating them. Germline CDR1 GTSNPN, CDR2 SVGIG (reference sequence).

V usage is TRBV7-2 and J usage is TRBJ2-1, with D unclear. The V gene lost 4 bases and the J gene lost 0 bases, with 10 bases spanning the gap. Germline V gene data show CDR1 as SGHTA and CDR2 as FQGNSA. This CDR3 spans 15 amino acids. The DNA for the CDR3 is TGTGCCAGCAGCTGGGCCCTTTTCTCCTACAATGAGCAGTTCTTC. Residues: CASSWALFSYNEQFF. The whole variable domain, remainder taken from reference TRBV7-2 and TRBJ2-1, is GAGVSQSPSNKVTEKGKDVELRCDPISGHTALYWYRQSLGQGLEFLIYFQGNSAPDKSGLPSDRFSAERTGGSVSTLTIQRTQQEDSAVYLCASSWALFSYNEQFFGPGTRLTVL.

The chain links TRBV7-2 to TRBJ1-5; no definite D call. V lost 1 base to trimming and J lost 6 bases, with 16 bases between them. Germline CDR1 and CDR2: SGHTA and FQGNSA. This CDR3 comprises 16 residues. CDR3 sequence reads: CASSLVPGSSSQPQHF. Written as DNA, the CDR3 is TGTGCCAGCAGCTTAGTTCCGGGGAGTTCGTCTCAGCCCCAGCATTTT.

This clone appeared once. The chain is built from TRBV10-1 and TRBJ2-2, with 7 bases lining up with TRBD1. The CDR3 is 14 amino acids. CDR1 is WNHNN, CDR2 SYGVQD, per germline (reference sequence). The junction had 3 bases not matched to a gene; V was cut back by 2 bases and J by 6 bases. This chain's CDR3 is CASSETGVAGELFF. CDR3 sequence (DNA): TGCGCCAGCAGTGAGACAGGGGTGGCCGGGGAGCTGTTTTTT.

The chain employs TRBV28 and TRBJ1-2; D perhaps matches TRBD1 (5 bases). CDR3 length equals 14 residues. Germline CDR1 is MDHEN and CDR2 is SYDVKM. The V and J ends lost 8 bases and 9 bases respectively, with 22 bases between them. CDR3 coding DNA: TGTGCCAGCGGCGCCCGTGGGGGACTCGATAGCTACACCTTC. This gives the protein CASGARGGLDSYTF.

The chain employs TRBV6-5 and TRBJ1-1; 9 bases line up with TRBD1. The CDR3 consists of 12 residues. CDR1 MNHEY and CDR2 SVGAGI come from the germline V gene. The V and J ends lost 9 bases and 7 bases, in that order; junction bases with no gene match: 6. CDR3 in amino acids: CASGQGLGEAFF. CDR3 DNA sequence: TGTGCCAGTGGACAGGGGCTTGGTGAAGCTTTCTTT.

This clone was observed once. This chain joins TRBV6-6 and TRBJ2-7, with a weak D call TRBD1 (6 bases). Germline V gives CDR1 MNHNY, CDR2 SVGAGI (reference sequence). The CDR3 length is 12 residues. Trimming left V 4 bases short and J 6 bases short, with 10 bases between. The CDR3 DNA sequence: TGTGCCAGCAGTTCGGACAGTGGCGAGCAGTACTTC. It yields the protein CASSSDSGEQYF.